This T cell receptor (beta chain) was identified in a study of blood T cell repertoires in COVID-19. Overall study context: COVID-19 samples from acute and convalescent phases originated in the United States, Italy and Spain. PBMCs, B-cell-depleted T cells, or T cells were the source of the cDNA or gDNA that made up the material.

The CDR3 runs 16 residues. The V gene's germline CDR1 is LNHNV and CDR2 YYDKDF (reference sequence). V gave up 0 bases and J gave up 0 bases; unmatched junction bases: 4. In the original workflow: Cell counts per sample came from amplifying reference gene primers. The data were produced by immunoSEQ multiplex PCR, yet TCRdb's version contains in-frame clones alone and is incomplete. D and trimming come from the DNA, and the V and J calls and clone size come from that table. The sample gives tens of thousands of clones, around 83% of which show up once; around 4% is in the top ten. This clone occurred a few times.

Sequencing was carried out using peripheral blood. The chain carries TRBV15 and TRBJ2-7, with 8 positions matching TRBD2. This sequence originates from a middle-aged man with acute or convalescent COVID-19. The CDR3, as DNA: TGTGCCACCAGCAGAGATATGGGGACTAGCTCCTACGAGCAGTACTTC. Its protein is CATSRDMGTSSYEQYF. Drawing the rest from reference TRBV15 and TRBJ2-7, the complete variable domain is DAMVIQNPRYQVTQFGKPVTLSCSQTLNHNVMYWYQQKSSQAPKLLFHYYDKDFNNEADTPDNFQSRRPNTSFCFLDIRSPGLGDTAMYLCATSRDMGTSSYEQYFGPGTRLTVT.